This T cell receptor beta chain was observed in a study of blood T cell repertoires in COVID-19. Trimming at V came to 7 bases and at J to 2 bases, leaving 9 bases not matched to a gene. The CDR3 length is 14 residues. From germline, CDR1 is SGHRS and CDR2 YFSETQ. Method: immunoSEQ multiplex PCR; TCRdb's copy keeps in-frame clones and lacks some. The sample yields 110,000 or so clones, around four fifths seen once. The V gene is TRBV5-1, the J gene TRBJ2-7; TRBD2 matches 7 bases. This receptor was obtained from a woman aged 40 to 50 with acute or convalescent COVID-19. The sequenced sample was peripheral blood. CDR3: CASSSGEATYEQYF. The CDR3 coding sequence is TGCGCCAGCTCAAGCGGGGAGGCCACCTACGAGCAGTACTTC.